The 28 T cell receptor beta chains below were found in one sample sequenced in a study of PD-1 blockade in classical Hodgkin lymphoma. Specified time point: newly diagnosed, previously untreated cHL patient sample. Thawed PBMCs were the source of CD4+ T cells, purified by magnetic negative selection. Assay used: immunoSEQ multiplex PCR; TCRdb lists only in-frame clones, some missing. The sample contains 30,000 to 40,000 clones, more than 85% of which appear only once. Material: CD4+ T cells from blood. The receptors stem from a human donor with classical Hodgkin lymphoma.

This rearrangement joins TRBV15 to TRBJ1-2; D not resolved. This CDR3 has 14 residues. V shed 3 bases and J shed 2 bases, with 10 bases lying between them. The germline CDR1 and CDR2 sequences are LNHNV and YYDKDF (reference sequence). The CDR3 spells CATSSRTKNYGYTF. CDR3 nucleotide sequence: TGTGCCACCAGCAGTCGGACGAAGAACTATGGCTACACCTTC. The variable domain in full, completed from reference TRBV15 and TRBJ1-2, reads DAMVIQNPRYQVTQFGKPVTLSCSQTLNHNVMYWYQQKSSQAPKLLFHYYDKDFNNEADTPDNFQSRRPNTSFCFLDIRSPGLGDTAMYLCATSSRTKNYGYTFGSGTRLTVV.

This CDR3 reads CASSLARGQETQYF. Here the CDR3 DNA reads TGTGCCAGCAGCTTAGCGCGGGGGCAAGAGACCCAGTACTTC. V and J are TRBV7-2 and TRBJ2-5, with 7 positions matching TRBD2. This CDR3 contains 14 residues. Germline V gene lookup returns CDR1 SGHTA and CDR2 FQGNSA. Trimming at V came to 0 bases and at J to 2 bases, leaving 0 bases not matched to a gene. Filled out from reference TRBV7-2 and TRBJ2-5, the complete variable domain reads GAGVSQSPSNKVTEKGKDVELRCDPISGHTALYWYRQSLGQGLEFLIYFQGNSAPDKSGLPSDRFSAERTGGSVSTLTIQRTQQEDSAVYLCASSLARGQETQYFGPGTRLLVL.

V is TRBV21-1 and J is TRBJ2-7; TRBD1 is the table's D call and was not checked against the DNA. TRBV21-1 is a recognized pseudogene. The CDR3 runs 21 residues. As DNA, the CDR3 is TGTGCCAGCAGCAAAGTAGGCCGGGGACAGATTATAACGAACCTTAGTAGGGTGCAGTACTTC. This sequence encodes CASSKVGRGQIITNLSRVQYF.

The chain has TRBV18 and TRBJ2-7, with a weak D call TRBD2 (5 bases). Trimming removed 3 bases from V and 3 bases from J, with 15 bases in between. The V gene's germline CDR1 is KGHSH and CDR2 LQKENI. The CDR3 covers 15 residues. The CDR3 bases are TGTGCCAGCTCACCGCTAGCCTCCGGGGACTACGAGCAGTACTTC. As protein: CASSPLASGDYEQYF.

The V call is TRBV10-3, the J call TRBJ1-2, with TRBD1 matching 9 bases. The V segment lost 7 bases and the J segment 4 bases; nucleotides outside the gene matches: 7. The germline CDR1 and CDR2 sequences are ENHRY and SYGVKD. The CDR3 sequence is 14 residues long. In DNA form, the CDR3 reads TGTGCCATCAAGGGGACAGGGAAAAGCTATGGCTACACCTTC. It is translated as CAIKGTGKSYGYTF.

This clone came up once. The V call is TRBV4-1, the J call TRBJ1-2, with D possibly TRBD1 on 5 matching bases. The CDR3 totals 15 residues. CDR1 and CDR2 from the germline V gene are MGHRA and YSYEKL. V lost 0 bases and J 6 bases, leaving 14 bases between the germline ends. CDR3 in DNA: TGCGCCAGCAGCCAAGATTCGGGACGGGGCAATGGCTACACCTTC. Residues: CASSQDSGRGNGYTF.

The rearrangement uses TRBV7-8 and TRBJ1-6; the D gene is possibly TRBD1 (5 bases). The length of the CDR3 is 16 residues. Trimming removed 5 bases from V and 10 bases from J, with 21 bases in between. Germline values: CDR1 SGHVS, CDR2 FQNEAQ. The CDR3 loop is CASSPHQGRGLSPLHF. The CDR3 coding sequence is TGTGCCAGCAGCCCCCACCAGGGTCGTGGACTGTCACCCCTCCACTTT.

The chain has TRBV29-1 and TRBJ2-2; D is unclear. Germline V CDR1 and CDR2: SQVTM, ANQGSEA. V was cut by 6 bases and J by 2 bases, with 13 bases left in between. This CDR3 region has 14 residues. CDR3 DNA: TGCAGCGTCAGAGGTGGTACTAACACCGGGGAGCTGTTTTTT. Encoded protein: CSVRGGTNTGELFF.

The chain uses TRBV18 and TRBJ2-5, with TRBD1 matching 9 bases. Germline V gene sequence: CDR1 KGHSH, CDR2 LQKENI. CDR3 length equals 15 residues. After removal of 3 bases from V and 1 base from J, the junction contained 3 bases not matched to a gene. CDR3 protein: CASSPMTGGQETQYF. CDR3 DNA sequence: TGTGCCAGCTCACCTATGACAGGGGGCCAAGAGACCCAGTACTTC.

The chain recombines TRBV2 with TRBJ2-2; possibly TRBD1 for D (6 bases). V was clipped by 7 bases and J by 4 bases, with 16 bases between them. CDR1 and CDR2 from the germline V gene are SNHLY and FYNNEI. There are 15 residues in the CDR3. The CDR3 DNA reads TGTGCCAGCATCCAGGGGCCGGTTGCCACCGGGGAGCTGTTTTTT. The encoded protein is CASIQGPVATGELFF.

The rearrangement joins TRBV10-1 to TRBJ2-2; the D is unclear. Germline CDR1 reads WNHNN; CDR2 reads SYGVQD (reference sequence). The CDR3 consists of 13 residues. Trimming removed 0 bases from V and 7 bases from J, with 6 bases in between. Here the CDR3 reads CASSESRNGELFF. The CDR3 nucleotides read TGCGCCAGCAGTGAGTCGCGGAACGGGGAGCTGTTTTTT.

V gene TRBV2 combines with J gene TRBJ2-7; 8 nucleotides match TRBD1. After removal of 8 bases from V and 3 bases from J, the junction contained 3 bases not matched to a gene. The germline CDR1 and CDR2 sequences are SNHLY and FYNNEI. This CDR3 is 12 amino acids long. DNA of the CDR3: TGTGCCAGCGCTGGACAGGGCTACGAGCAGTACTTC. It codes for CASAGQGYEQYF.

The chain joins TRBV5-1 to TRBJ1-1; D may be TRBD1 (5 bases). The V and J ends lost 2 bases and 1 base respectively, with 12 bases between them. From germline, CDR1 is SGHRS and CDR2 YFSETQ. This CDR3 spans 15 amino acids. The CDR3 nucleotides are TGCGCCAGCAGCTTTTATCAGGGCTCGAACACTGAAGCTTTCTTT. Protein: CASSFYQGSNTEAFF.

In DNA, the CDR3 is TGTGCCAGCAGAAGACTGAGGGCCCCGAACACCGGGGAGCTGTTTTTT. It translates to CASRRLRAPNTGELFF. V is TRBV2 and J is TRBJ2-2; maybe TRBD2 (5 bases). The V end was cut by 6 bases, the J end by 0 bases, with 14 bases between. The CDR3 extends over 16 amino acids. Germline V CDR1 and CDR2: SNHLY, FYNNEI.

CDR3 nucleotides: TGTGCCAGCAGCCCGACAGGGGGTTGGTATGGCTACACCTTC. This codes for CASSPTGGWYGYTF. V usage is TRBV5-6 and J usage is TRBJ1-2; TRBD1 matches 9 bases. V lost 4 bases and J lost 5; bases outside the gene matches: 6. Germline V lookup: CDR1 SGHDT, CDR2 YYEEEE. This CDR3 contains 14 residues.

The chain employs TRBV5-4 and TRBJ1-1; D not certain. V was cut by 0 bases and J by 3 bases, with 9 bases left in between. The CDR3 consists of 14 residues. The V gene's germline CDR1 is SGHNT and CDR2 YYREEE (reference sequence). CDR3 region: CASSLGLGDTEAFF. In nucleotides, the CDR3 is TGTGCCAGCAGCTTGGGGCTTGGGGACACTGAAGCTTTCTTT.

V and J are TRBV9 and TRBJ1-3; D unclear. Germline V gene sequence: CDR1 SGDLS, CDR2 YYNGEE. The V and J ends lost 0 bases and 7 bases respectively, with 8 bases between them. The CDR3 totals 13 residues. The CDR3 coding sequence is TGTGCCAGCAGCGTAGGTCAGGAGAACACCATATATTTT. It specifies CASSVGQENTIYF.

The CDR3 region is CASTGGLQETQYF. The CDR3 DNA reads as TGTGCCAGCACGGGGGGCCTCCAAGAGACCCAGTACTTC. The chain joins TRBV2 to TRBJ2-5, with a weak D call TRBD2 (7 bases). The V end lost 7 bases, the J end lost 1 base, and 10 bases lay between the germline ends. The germline V gene has CDR1 SNHLY and CDR2 FYNNEI. The CDR3 covers 13 residues.

The chain carries TRBV2 and TRBJ1-5; weak D call: TRBD1 (6 bases). Trimming left V 3 bases short and J 10 bases short, with 13 bases between. This CDR3 is 13 amino acids long. CDR1 is SNHLY, CDR2 FYNNEI, per germline. CDR3 sequence: CASSDEGEAPQHF. The CDR3 nucleotides are TGTGCCAGCAGTGACGAGGGGGAAGCCCCCCAGCATTTT.

The chain is built from TRBV5-1 and TRBJ2-3; D uncertain. Germline V CDR1 and CDR2: SGHRS, YFSETQ. The CDR3 is made up of 16 amino acids. The V gene lost 3 bases and the J gene lost 3 bases, with 17 bases spanning the gap. The CDR3 is CASSWVDAPPTDTQYF. DNA of the CDR3: TGCGCCAGCAGCTGGGTCGACGCCCCCCCTACAGATACGCAGTATTTT.

This chain uses TRBV7-6 with TRBJ2-5; D possibly matches TRBD1 or TRBD2 (5 bases each). The germline V gene has CDR1 SGHVS and CDR2 FNYEAQ. CDR3 length: 14 residues. V shed 1 base and J shed 4 bases, with 10 bases lying between them. The CDR3: CASSLVKGTETQYF. The CDR3 nucleotides are TGTGCCAGCAGCTTAGTCAAGGGGACAGAGACCCAGTACTTC.

This clone appeared once. The rearrangement links TRBV5-1 to TRBJ1-4; weak D call: TRBD1 (5 bases). Germline CDR1 reads SGHRS; CDR2 reads YFSETQ. The CDR3 length is 15 residues. V was cut by 4 bases and J by 0 bases, with 10 bases left in between. The CDR3 DNA is TGCGCCAGCAGCGGAAGGGGTGCAACTAATGAAAAACTGTTTTTT. This gives the protein CASSGRGATNEKLFF.

The rearrangement links TRBV28 to TRBJ1-5; tentative D call: TRBD1 (6 bases). V lost 10 bases and J 2 bases, leaving 18 bases between the germline ends. CDR3 size: 15 residues. Germline V CDR1 and CDR2: MDHEN, SYDVKM. The CDR3 loop reads CATVTGGHGNQPQHF. CDR3 sequence (DNA): TGTGCCACGGTAACGGGGGGGCACGGCAATCAGCCCCAGCATTTT.

V is TRBV18 and J is TRBJ1-2; 7 bases line up with TRBD1. There are 16 residues in the CDR3. Germline V lookup: CDR1 KGHSH, CDR2 LQKENI. Trimming took 3 bases from V and 2 from J; bases not matched to a gene: 9. The CDR3 spells CASSPNTGEVNYGYTF. The CDR3 DNA is TGTGCCAGCTCACCCAATACAGGGGAAGTCAACTATGGCTACACCTTC.

The chain uses TRBV27 and TRBJ1-1; D is ambiguous. The CDR3 consists of 16 residues. Trimming removed 4 bases at V and 2 bases at J, with 17 bases between. Germline CDR1 and CDR2: MNHEY and SMNVEV (reference sequence). CDR3 region: CASSSPGSYPNTEAFF. CDR3 nucleotides: TGTGCCAGCAGTTCACCGGGATCCTACCCTAACACTGAAGCTTTCTTT.

The rearrangement joins TRBV6-5 to TRBJ1-5; a possible D gene is TRBD1 (6 bases). The ends were cut back, 7 bases at V and 4 bases at J, with 14 bases in the middle. The CDR3 has 14 amino acids. Germline V CDR1 and CDR2: MNHEY, SVGAGI. CDR3 coding DNA: TGTGCCAGCAAACCCGGACAGACGAATCAGCCCCAGCATTTT. Its protein is CASKPGQTNQPQHF.

V and J are TRBV29-1 and TRBJ2-7; maybe TRBD1 (5 bases). With 2 bases removed from V and 2 bases from J, the gap between germline ends came to 13 bases. Germline assignment: CDR1 SQVTM and CDR2 ANQGSEA. There are 14 residues in the CDR3. The chain's CDR3 is CSVESGYPPYEQYF. DNA for the CDR3: TGCAGCGTTGAATCAGGGTACCCGCCCTACGAGCAGTACTTC.

The rearrangement links TRBV10-3 to TRBJ2-7; D perhaps matches TRBD2 (5 bases). This CDR3 has 15 residues. Germline assignment: CDR1 ENHRY and CDR2 SYGVKD. The ends were cut back, 0 bases at V and 1 base at J, with 10 bases in the middle. The CDR3 sequence is CAISESGVGSYEQYF. The CDR3 nucleotides read TGTGCCATCAGTGAGTCCGGGGTAGGGTCCTACGAGCAGTACTTC.